These T cell receptor beta chains were read from a single sample in a study of CD8 T cell repertoires and HIV-1 epitope variants. The antigens these receptors bind are not known. Sequencing was performed with immunoSEQ multiplex PCR; in TCRdb, only in-frame clones are kept and a portion is missing. This sample has about 5,600 clones, with roughly 65% found just once. Sequenced material: cultured CD8+ T cells derived from PBMCs. The receptors were gathered from a male donor with HIV. Each CDR3 is given with its conserved first and last residue. A D gene is named only where the DNA matches it firmly. Expanded clones are given a class, and other clones once, few, many or no size at all.

>.|.|TRBJ1-6|TRBV6-5
TGTGCCAGCAAAATACAAGATAATTCACCCCTCCACTTT
CASKIQDNSPLHF
>.|.|TRBJ2-6|TRBV19
TGTGCCAGTAGTGTTACGGGCTCTGGGGCTAACGTCCTGACTTTC
CASSVTGSGANVLTF
>.|.|TRBJ2-7|TRBV28
TGTGCCAGCAGTTTCTCCCGGGCGACAGCTAACTACGAGCAGTACTTC
CASSFSRATANYEQYF
>.|TRBD2|TRBJ2-5|TRBV10-3
TGTGCCATCAGGCCGGGACTAGAAGAGACCCAGTACTTC
CAIRPGLEETQYF
>once|TRBD2|TRBJ2-5|TRBV5-6
TGTGCCAGCAGCTCGGGGGGTTATGTCCAAGAGACCCAGTACTTC
CASSSGGYVQETQYF
>.|TRBD2|TRBJ2-5|TRBV28
TGTGCCAGCAGTTTATACCTAGCGGGCTTCCGCGAGACCCAGTACTTC
CASSLYLAGFRETQYF
>.|TRBD1|TRBJ1-2|TRBV4-3
TGCGCCAGCAGCCAAGATAGGACAGGGGGCGACTATGGCTACACCTTC
CASSQDRTGGDYGYTF
>.|TRBD1|TRBJ2-7|TRBV6-4
TGTGCCAGCAGTGACTCGGACAGGGGCGAGCAGTACTTC
CASSDSDRGEQYF
>.|.|TRBJ2-1|TRBV15
TGTGCCACCAGCAGGATGGTAGTGGGGGGCGGTTTTAATGAGCAGTTCTTC
CATSRMVVGGGFNEQFF
>.|TRBD1|TRBJ1-2|TRBV5-1
TGCGCCAGCAGCTTGGGCACAGGGGCAGGTGGCTACACCTTC
CASSLGTGAGGYTF
>.|.|TRBJ2-5|TRBV11-2
TGTGCCAGCAGCTTAGATCTGACTGGGAGCGCAGAGACCCAGTACTTC
CASSLDLTGSAETQYF
>once|TRBD2|TRBJ2-5|TRBV7-8
TGTGCCAGCAGCCCCGGGGGGACCCGTCAACGGTTTGGAGAGACCCAGTACTTC
CASSPGGTRQRFGETQYF
>few|TRBD2|TRBJ2-7|TRBV9
TGTGCCAGCAGCGCTGCCCCGGGAGGGCAACACGAGCAGTACTTC
CASSAAPGGQHEQYF
>.|.|TRBJ1-1|TRBV19
TGTGCCAGTAGTTGGGCCGTTGGGACGAACACTGAAGCTTTCTTT
CASSWAVGTNTEAFF
>.|TRBD1|TRBJ1-1|TRBV27
TGTGCCAGCAGCAAATCCGGGACAGCGAACACTGAAGCTTTCTTT
CASSKSGTANTEAFF
>.|.|TRBJ1-4|TRBV14
TGTGCCAGCAGCCAATACGGGGGGGACGAAAAACTGTTTTTT
CASSQYGGDEKLFF
>few|TRBD1|TRBJ2-1|TRBV7-6
TGTGCCAGCAGCTCGACTAGACAGGGGGCATTAAATGAGCAGTTCTTC
CASSSTRQGALNEQFF
>.|TRBD1|TRBJ1-5|TRBV5-5
TGTGCCAGCAGCTTCCAGGGGGCTGATCAGCCCCAGCATTTT
CASSFQGADQPQHF
>.|TRBD1|TRBJ2-7|TRBV11-2
TGTGCCAGCAGCCCAAACAGACAGGGGGTGATCAACGAGCAGTACTTC
CASSPNRQGVINEQYF
>once|TRBD1|TRBJ1-1|TRBV11-1
TGTGCCAGCAGCCAACGGGGGACAGGGGGCACTGAAGCTTTCTTT
CASSQRGTGGTEAFF
>few|.|TRBJ1-2|TRBV28
TGTGCCAGCAGTTTATTCGCCCTTAGCCCACAGTCTCCTAACTATGGCTACACCTTC
CASSLFALSPQSPNYGYTF
>.|.|TRBJ1-1|TRBV11-2
TGTGCCAGCAGCTTAGATTTTAACACTGAAGCTTTCTTT
CASSLDFNTEAFF
>.|TRBD1|TRBJ1-1|TRBV7-6
TGTGCCAGCAGCCAACGGTCGGACAGGGTGAACACTGAAGCTTTCTTT
CASSQRSDRVNTEAFF
>.|TRBD2|TRBJ2-1|TRBV27
TGTGCCAGCAGTTTACCCGGACTAGCGGGAGGGTATAATGAGCAGTTCTTC
CASSLPGLAGGYNEQFF
>.|TRBD1|TRBJ2-7|TRBV9
TGTGCCAGCAGCGTCCGGGACAGCTTCTACGAGCAGTACTTC
CASSVRDSFYEQYF
>.|TRBD1|TRBJ2-1|TRBV9
TGTGCCAGCAGCGTAGTAGGTGGGGGACAGGGATCTTACAATGAGCAGTTCTTC
CASSVVGGGQGSYNEQFF
>.|TRBD1|TRBJ1-4|TRBV28
TGTGCCAGCAGTTTTTCAGGGGGTGATAATGAAAAACTGTTTTTT
CASSFSGGDNEKLFF
>few|TRBD2|TRBJ2-3|TRBV5-6
TGTGCCAGCAGCTCGGAAGGACTAGCGGGAGGGCCAGATACGCAGTATTTT
CASSSEGLAGGPDTQYF
>few|TRBD2|TRBJ2-7|TRBV28
TGTGCCAGCAGTGAGGCGGGAGGGCCCTACGAGCAGTACTTC
CASSEAGGPYEQYF
>.|.|TRBJ1-4|TRBV7-2
TGTGCCAGCAGCTTAGGGCCCTTTAATGAAAAACTGTTTTTT
CASSLGPFNEKLFF
>few|TRBD2|TRBJ2-3|TRBV5-4
TGTGCCAGCAGCTTGCTGGGCGGGGGAACAGATACGCAGTATTTT
CASSLLGGGTDTQYF
>.|.|TRBJ1-5|TRBV7-2
TGTGCCAGCAGCTTAGACTATCAGCCCCAGCATTTT
CASSLDYQPQHF
>.|.|TRBJ1-2|TRBV19
TGTGCCACCTCACCCCGGCAGGGAATGAACTATGGCTACACCTTC
CATSPRQGMNYGYTF
>.|.|TRBJ1-1|TRBV28
TGTGCCAGCAGTTTAGTGGAGAACACTGAAGCTTTCTTT
CASSLVENTEAFF
>.|.|TRBJ2-2|TRBV11-3
TGTGCCAGCAGCTTACAGGCCCCGGGAACCGGGGAGCTGTTTTTT
CASSLQAPGTGELFF
>.|.|TRBJ1-1|TRBV27
TGTGCCAGCACCTCCTTGACAGTGAACACTGAAGCTTTCTTT
CASTSLTVNTEAFF
>few|TRBD2|TRBJ2-7|TRBV27
TGTGCCAGCAGCTTGCTGGGGGGGGTCAACGAGCAGTACTTC
CASSLLGGVNEQYF
>few|.|TRBJ2-2|TRBV7-9
TGTGCCAGCAGCCACATTAAGGGGCGCGACACCGGGGAGCTGTTTTTT
CASSHIKGRDTGELFF
>once|TRBD1|TRBJ2-3|TRBV7-9
TGTGCCAGCAGCCCAGGACAGGGCAACACAGATACGCAGTATTTT
CASSPGQGNTDTQYF
>.|.|TRBJ2-2|TRBV6-5
TGTGCCAGCAGTTACATGGACACCGGGGAGCTGTTTTTT
CASSYMDTGELFF
>.|.|TRBJ2-2|TRBV7-8
TGTGCCAGCAGCACCCGGGACTCCCACACCGGGGAGCTGTTTTTT
CASSTRDSHTGELFF
>.|.|TRBJ2-1|TRBV27
TGTGCCAGCAGTTTTCAGGGAAACAATGAGCAGTTCTTC
CASSFQGNNEQFF
>few|TRBD2|TRBJ2-1|TRBV6-5
TGTGCCAGCAGTTACTCGCCTAGCGGGGGACGCAATGAGCAGTTCTTC
CASSYSPSGGRNEQFF
>.|TRBD1|TRBJ2-4|TRBV5-1
TGCGCCAGCAGCTTGGCCTTGGACAGGGGGCAATACATTCAGTACTTC
CASSLALDRGQYIQYF
>.|.|TRBJ2-2|TRBV11-1
TGTGCCAGCAGCCTAGGCCAGGGTGCGGGGATGTTGGACACCGGGGAGCTGTTTTTT
CASSLGQGAGMLDTGELFF
>.|.|TRBJ2-1|TRBV6-5
TGTGCCAGCAGTTACCGAAAGGGGGATGAGCAGTTCTTC
CASSYRKGDEQFF